Below, 10 T cell receptor beta chains from the same sample are listed, as sequenced in a study of T-cell memory formation after mild COVID-19. TCRdb ran MiXCR on the 5' RACE reads and lists one entry per CDR3 protein. The table has over 10,000 distinct CDR3 sequences, approximately 14% seen once. The sample taken for sequencing was PBMCs or a T cell subset sorted from them (not recorded which). The receptors stem from a man younger than 35 who had mild COVID-19 (a few samples of this study predate the infection). Cell type and time point are not known.

Turning to this clonotype: A much larger clone differs from this one at a single base, so this may be a read error. The rearrangement joins TRBV6-2 or TRBV6-3 to TRBJ2-1, with TRBD1 identical over 7 bases. The CDR3 is 16 residues long. The V gene end was trimmed by 4 bases and the J gene end by 7 bases; junction bases not matched to a gene: 13. The germline CDR1 and CDR2 sequences are MNHEY and SVGEGT. CDR3 bases: TGTGCCAGCAGTTGGGCCAACCGGACAGGAAAGAATGAGCAGTTCTTC. As protein: CASSWANRTGKNEQFF.

Many counts were recorded for this clonotype. This sequence joins TRBV12-3 or TRBV12-4 and TRBJ2-5; no firm D call. V lost 2 bases and J lost 5, with 9 bases in between. The CDR3 is 13 amino acids. The CDR3 loop is CASSLRLEETQYF. CDR3 in DNA: TGTGCCAGCAGTTTAAGGCTAGAGGAGACCCAGTACTTC.

At least ten counts were recorded for this clonotype. The chain uses TRBV27 and TRBJ2-3; D is ambiguous. The germline V and J ends were trimmed by 5 bases and 3 bases, with 30 bases remaining between them. The CDR3 spans 20 residues. Per the germline V gene, CDR1 is MNHEY and CDR2 is SMNVEV (reference sequence). As DNA, the CDR3 is TGTGCCAGCAGTCGGCTTAATGAAGGTGAAACATTGGCTAGAACAGATACGCAGTATTTT. As protein: CASSRLNEGETLARTDTQYF.

This clonotype occurred a few times. The chain links TRBV18 to TRBJ2-7; 12 positions agree with TRBD2. This CDR3 has 18 amino acids. CDR1 is KGHSH and CDR2 is LQKENI in the germline V gene. V shed 3 bases and J 3 bases; nucleotides not matched to a gene: 12. This chain's CDR3 is CASSPHPWTSGDRYEQYV. The CDR3 coding sequence is TGTGCCAGCTCACCCCATCCTTGGACTAGCGGGGACCGCTACGAGCAGTACGTC.

This clonotype was counted at least ten times. The gene calls are TRBV5-1 and TRBJ2-3; 9 bases fit TRBD2. CDR3 length: 15 amino acids. Trimming at V came to 0 bases and at J to 3 bases, leaving 2 bases not matched to a gene. The germline V gene encodes CDR1 SGHRS and CDR2 YFSETQ. The CDR3 DNA reads as TGCGCCAGCAGCTTGGTTAGCGGGGGAACAGATACGCAGTATTTT. Translated, it gives CASSLVSGGTDTQYF.

This clonotype appeared once. J is TRBJ1-2 and V is TRBV6-5, with 8 bases identical to TRBD1. The length of the CDR3 is 14 residues. V trimming: 2 bases; J trimming: 3 bases; junction bases outside the gene matches: 2. Germline-derived CDR1 and CDR2 are MNHEY and SVGAGI. The CDR3 nucleotides are TGTGCCAGCAGTTACGCGACAGGGGACTATGGCTACACCTTC. Its translation is CASSYATGDYGYTF.

This sequence joins TRBV10-3 and TRBJ2-7; D is tentatively TRBD1 or TRBD2 (5 bases each). This CDR3 region has 15 residues. Germline V lookup: CDR1 ENHRY, CDR2 SYGVKD. V lost 6 bases, J lost 0 bases, and 15 bases lay in between. The CDR3 bases are TGTGCCATCAGGATCCGGGACCAGAGCTCCTACGAGCAGTACGTC. Its protein product is CAIRIRDQSSYEQYV.

The V gene is TRBV5-1, the J gene TRBJ2-5; no firm D call. The CDR3 sequence is 14 residues long. Trimming shortened V by 0 bases and J by 1 base, and 7 bases separated the two germline ends. The V gene's germline CDR1 is SGHRS and CDR2 YFSETQ. This chain's CDR3 is CASSLAGSQETQYF. CDR3 DNA sequence: TGCGCCAGCAGCTTGGCGGGCTCCCAAGAGACCCAGTACTTC.

Judged by abundance, this clonotype is large. One end of the junction is discordant with germline, which a read error may explain. The gene calls are TRBV6-6 and TRBJ1-4; TRBD1 agrees at 7 bases. Germline V gene lookup returns CDR1 MNHNY and CDR2 SVGAGI (reference sequence). The CDR3 sequence is 18 residues long. The CDR3 reads CASSHSLQGTATNEKLFF. CDR3 coding DNA: TGTGCCAGCAGTCACTCCCTACAGGGGACAGCAACTAATGAAAAACTGTTTTTT.

This clonotype has only a few counts. V gene TRBV25-1 combines with J gene TRBJ1-2, with TRBD1 as a possible D gene (5 bases). CDR3 length: 15 residues. Between the trimmed V and J ends, which lost 2 bases and 3 bases, there was a span of 13 bases. CDR1 and CDR2 from the germline V gene are MGHDK and SYGVNS. The CDR3 DNA follows: TGTGCCAGCAGTGAAACTGCAGAAGGGGACTATGGCTACACCTTC. It encodes CASSETAEGDYGYTF.